These 26 T cell receptor beta chains share one sample of origin, sequenced in a study of CXCR3-negative and CXCR3-positive naive CD8 T cells (dated by TCRdb to about 2019). This sample was sequenced with a NextSeq 550. The Human TCR Profiling Kit (MiLaboratory) was used to make UMI-labeled 5' RACE TRB cDNA libraries. TCRdb reprocessed the reads and lists each CDR3 protein sequence as a single entry, with no DNA. The sample table gives about 28,000 distinct CDR3 sequences. The ten largest clones add up to more than 8.5% of the sample. Sequencing was performed on memory CD8+ T cells from blood. The sample's cell subset or site label is to be understood as: conventional CD8+ memory T cells (TMEM), sorted as controls. The source of these receptors is a human donor in good health. Some clones in this sample may be carry-over from other donors' samples.

The chain recombines TRBV2 with TRBJ2-5; TCRdb returns TRBD2, unconfirmable since there is no DNA. Germline values: CDR1 SNHLY, CDR2 FYNNEI. The CDR3 is 16 amino acids. CDR3: CATPFHSGGVQETQYF.

The J gene is TRBJ2-3, the V gene TRBV29-1; lacking DNA, the TRBD2 call made by TCRdb goes unchecked. CDR1 SQVTM and CDR2 ANQGSEA come from the germline V gene. The CDR3 has 15 residues. The CDR3: CSVDGTRVNTDTQYF.

This clonotype is identified as medium-sized from frequency. The chain has TRBV4-1 and TRBJ2-7; TCRdb proposes TRBD1, but this gene call is untestable without DNA. The CDR3 has 16 residues. CDR1 MGHRA and CDR2 YSYEKL come from the germline V gene. The CDR3 here is CASSQDPTGVSYEQYF.

The V call is TRBV7-8, the J call TRBJ1-6; the D call from TCRdb, TRBD1, cannot be confirmed without DNA. Germline V gene lookup returns CDR1 SGHVS and CDR2 FQNEAQ. CDR3 length equals 17 residues. The CDR3 is CASSLRWGTENNSPLHF.

This sequence joins TRBV9 and TRBJ1-1; no DNA is available, so the TRBD1 call from TCRdb remains unchecked. CDR3 size: 13 residues. The germline V gene has CDR1 SGDLS and CDR2 YYNGEE. CDR3 in amino acids: CASSPQDGTEAFF.

The chain links TRBV7-9 to TRBJ1-1; lacking DNA, the TRBD1 call made by TCRdb goes unchecked. Germline V CDR1 and CDR2: SEHNR, FQNEAQ (reference sequence). This CDR3 is 13 amino acids long. The CDR3 sequence is CASSPTGFTEAFF.

V gene TRBV7-9 combines with J gene TRBJ2-1; TCRdb's D call of TRBD1 is untestable without DNA. Looked up from germline, CDR1 is SEHNR and CDR2 is FQNEAQ (reference sequence). CDR3 length: 16 residues. This CDR3 is CASSSARSPPYNEQFF.

CDR3: CASTPGTVSYEQYF. The chain combines TRBV6-5 with TRBJ2-7; with no DNA, the TCRdb D assignment of TRBD1 cannot be verified. Germline CDR1 reads MNHEY; CDR2 reads SVGAGI. The CDR3 loop spans 14 amino acids.

Its frequency marks this clonotype as medium-sized. This chain links TRBV6-4 with TRBJ2-3; TCRdb calls TRBD2, which cannot be checked without DNA. The CDR3 runs to 15 residues. Looked up from germline, CDR1 is MRHNA and CDR2 is SNTAGT. CDR3 loop: CASSETSGGTDTQYF.

V and J are TRBV28 and TRBJ2-1; TCRdb's D call, TRBD2, is unchecked because there is no DNA. Germline CDR1 and CDR2: MDHEN and SYDVKM. The CDR3 sequence is 20 residues long. The chain's CDR3 is CASSYDISRLRAGGNNEQFF.

The chain combines TRBV9 with TRBJ2-7. The CDR3 loop spans 15 amino acids. The germline V gene has CDR1 SGDLS and CDR2 YYNGEE. This CDR3 is CASSVSGVLKAEQYF.

The chain combines TRBV14 with TRBJ1-2. Germline CDR1 and CDR2: SGHDN and FVKESK. The CDR3 extends over 15 amino acids. CDR3 residues: CASSLRTYSPYGYTF.

The gene calls are TRBV7-9 and TRBJ2-5; with no DNA, the TCRdb D assignment of TRBD2 cannot be verified. The CDR3 has 16 residues. The germline V gene encodes CDR1 SEHNR and CDR2 FQNEAQ (reference sequence). CDR3 sequence: CASSSQRTTGAETQYF.

The J gene is TRBJ2-7, the V gene TRBV7-9; lacking DNA, the TRBD1 call made by TCRdb goes unchecked. Germline V CDR1 and CDR2: SEHNR, FQNEAQ (reference sequence). The CDR3 is 11 residues long. Here the CDR3 reads CASSPGYEQYF.

The rearrangement links TRBV5-6 to TRBJ2-7; absent DNA, TCRdb's TRBD1 call cannot be checked. The CDR3 covers 14 residues. CDR1 and CDR2 from the germline V gene are SGHDT and YYEEEE. The CDR3 region is CASSSTGALGEQYF.

CDR3 loop: CASSHDGLSANTGELFF. The V gene is TRBV14, the J gene TRBJ2-2. Germline CDR1 reads SGHDN; CDR2 reads FVKESK. The CDR3 contains 17 residues. Filled out from reference TRBV14 and TRBJ2-2, the complete variable domain reads EAGVTQFPSHSVIEKGQTVTLRCDPISGHDNLYWYRRVMGKEIKFLLHFVKESKQDESGMPNNRFLAERTGGTYSTLKVQPAELEDSGVYFCASSHDGLSANTGELFFGEGSRLTVL.

V usage is TRBV7-2 and J usage is TRBJ2-7. Germline lookup yields CDR1 SGHTA and CDR2 FQGNSA. This CDR3 has 13 residues. The CDR3 reads CASSLGSGYEQYF.

J is TRBJ2-3 and V is TRBV11-2; the D call from TCRdb, TRBD2, cannot be confirmed without DNA. Germline CDR1 SGHAT, CDR2 FQNNGV. The CDR3 extends over 18 amino acids. The CDR3 region is CASSLDPLRGGWTDTQYF.

The chain carries TRBV5-1 and TRBJ2-7. The CDR3 extends over 14 amino acids. Germline V gene lookup returns CDR1 SGHRS and CDR2 YFSETQ. The CDR3: CASRPMGNSYEQYF.

V and J are TRBV7-2 and TRBJ2-3; checking the TCRdb D call of TRBD1 is not possible without DNA. Germline CDR1 is SGHTA and CDR2 is FQGNSA. The CDR3 sequence is 16 residues long. The CDR3 reads CASILLPGGRTDTQYF.

The rearrangement joins TRBV9 to TRBJ1-4. The CDR3 is 15 residues long. The V gene's germline CDR1 is SGDLS and CDR2 YYNGEE. The CDR3 region is CASSVEGTTNEKLFF.

The CDR3 sequence: CASSLAVEKLFF. The V gene is TRBV6-6, the J gene TRBJ1-4. Germline V gene data show CDR1 as MNHNY and CDR2 as SVGAGI (reference sequence). The CDR3 sequence is 12 residues long.

The genes are TRBV11-2 and TRBJ2-7; TCRdb's assignment of TRBD2 cannot be checked, as there is no DNA. The CDR3 contains 15 residues. Germline loops: CDR1 SGHAT, CDR2 FQNNGV. CDR3 sequence: CASSLEAGGFHEQYF. Full variable domain (rest looked up from reference TRBV11-2 and TRBJ2-7): EAGVAQSPRYKIIEKRQSVAFWCNPISGHATLYWYQQILGQGPKLLIQFQNNGVVDDSQLPKDRFSAERLKGVDSTLKIQPAKLEDSAVYLCASSLEAGGFHEQYFGPGTRLTVT.

The CDR3 loop is CASSPLPRGTEAFF. The V and J genes are TRBV4-2 and TRBJ1-1; there is no DNA to check the TCRdb D call of TRBD1. The CDR3 is 14 residues long. Germline V gene lookup returns CDR1 LGHNA and CDR2 YNFKEQ.

The rearrangement links TRBV6-5 to TRBJ2-2. CDR1 and CDR2 (germline): MNHEY, SVGAGI. This CDR3 contains 11 residues. The CDR3 here is CTSTNTGELFF.

The chain links TRBV14 to TRBJ2-1; TCRdb's D call of TRBD1 is untestable without DNA. CDR3 length: 16 amino acids. Germline CDR1 is SGHDN and CDR2 is FVKESK. The CDR3 sequence is CASSQEKPARRGEQFF.